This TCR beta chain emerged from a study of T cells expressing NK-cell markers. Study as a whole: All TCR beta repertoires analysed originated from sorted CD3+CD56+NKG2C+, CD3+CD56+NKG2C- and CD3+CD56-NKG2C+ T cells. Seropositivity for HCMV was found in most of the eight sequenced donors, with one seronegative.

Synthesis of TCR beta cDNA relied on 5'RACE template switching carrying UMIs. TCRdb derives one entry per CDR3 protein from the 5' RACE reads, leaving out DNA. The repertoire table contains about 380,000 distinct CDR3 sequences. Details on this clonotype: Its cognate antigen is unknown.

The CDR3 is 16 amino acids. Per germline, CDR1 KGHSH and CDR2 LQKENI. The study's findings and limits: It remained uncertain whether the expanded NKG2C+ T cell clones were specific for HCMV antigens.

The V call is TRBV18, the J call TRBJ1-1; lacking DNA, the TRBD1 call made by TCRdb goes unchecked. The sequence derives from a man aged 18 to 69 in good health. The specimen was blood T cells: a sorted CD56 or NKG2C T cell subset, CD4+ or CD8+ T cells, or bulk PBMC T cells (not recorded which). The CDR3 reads CASSNWDRTQNTEAFF.